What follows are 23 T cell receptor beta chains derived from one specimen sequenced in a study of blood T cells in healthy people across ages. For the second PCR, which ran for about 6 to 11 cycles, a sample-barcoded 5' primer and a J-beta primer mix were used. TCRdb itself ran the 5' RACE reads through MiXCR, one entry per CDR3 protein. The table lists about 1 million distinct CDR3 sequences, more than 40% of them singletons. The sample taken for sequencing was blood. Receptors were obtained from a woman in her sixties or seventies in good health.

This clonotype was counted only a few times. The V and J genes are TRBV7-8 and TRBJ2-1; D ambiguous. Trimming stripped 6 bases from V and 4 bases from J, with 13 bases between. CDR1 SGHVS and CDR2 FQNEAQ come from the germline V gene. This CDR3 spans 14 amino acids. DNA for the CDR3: TGTGCCAGCAGTTCATGGGGATCGTACAATGAGCAGTTCTTC. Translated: CASSSWGSYNEQFF.

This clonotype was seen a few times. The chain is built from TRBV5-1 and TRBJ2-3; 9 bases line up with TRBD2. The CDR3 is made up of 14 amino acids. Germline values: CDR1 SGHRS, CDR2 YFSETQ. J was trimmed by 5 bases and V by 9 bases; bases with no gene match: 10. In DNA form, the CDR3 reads TGCGCCACCAGGCGGGAGGGCCTTGTAGATACGCAGTATTTT. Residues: CATRREGLVDTQYF.

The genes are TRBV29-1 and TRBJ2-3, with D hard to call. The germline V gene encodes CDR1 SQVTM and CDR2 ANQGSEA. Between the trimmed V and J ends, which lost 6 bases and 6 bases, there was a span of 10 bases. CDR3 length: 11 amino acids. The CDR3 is CSVVLGDTQYF. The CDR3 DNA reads TGCAGCGTCGTTCTTGGGGATACGCAGTATTTT.

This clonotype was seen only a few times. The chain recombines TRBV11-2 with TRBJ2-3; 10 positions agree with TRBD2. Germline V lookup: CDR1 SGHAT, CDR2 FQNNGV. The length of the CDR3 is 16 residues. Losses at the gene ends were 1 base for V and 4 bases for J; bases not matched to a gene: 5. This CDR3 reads CASSLAALAGADTQYF. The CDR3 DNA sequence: TGTGCCAGCAGCTTAGCTGCCCTAGCGGGAGCAGATACGCAGTATTTT.

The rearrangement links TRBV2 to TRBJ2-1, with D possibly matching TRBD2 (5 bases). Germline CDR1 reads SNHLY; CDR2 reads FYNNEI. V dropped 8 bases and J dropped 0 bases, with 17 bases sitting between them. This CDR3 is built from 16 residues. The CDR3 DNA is TGTGCCAGCTTTAAGGAGGCTCAACTCTCCTACAATGAGCAGTTCTTC. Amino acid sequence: CASFKEAQLSYNEQFF.

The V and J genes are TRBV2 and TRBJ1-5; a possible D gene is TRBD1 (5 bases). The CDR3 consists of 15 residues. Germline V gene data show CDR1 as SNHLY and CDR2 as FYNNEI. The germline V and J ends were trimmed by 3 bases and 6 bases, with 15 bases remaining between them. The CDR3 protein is CASSESGVGSQPQHF. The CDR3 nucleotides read TGTGCCAGCAGTGAGTCGGGGGTTGGGAGTCAGCCCCAGCATTTT.

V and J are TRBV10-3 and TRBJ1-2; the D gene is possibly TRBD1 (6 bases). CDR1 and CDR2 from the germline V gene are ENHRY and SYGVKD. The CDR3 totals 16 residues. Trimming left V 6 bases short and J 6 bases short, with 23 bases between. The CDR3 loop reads CAISDPTGPGGDGYTF. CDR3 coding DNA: TGTGCCATCAGCGACCCTACAGGGCCCGGAGGGGATGGCTACACCTTC.

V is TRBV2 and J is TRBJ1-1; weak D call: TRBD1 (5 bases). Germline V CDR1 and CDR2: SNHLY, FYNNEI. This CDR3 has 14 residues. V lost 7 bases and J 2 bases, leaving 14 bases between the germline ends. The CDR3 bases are TGTGCCAGCATATTTCCCAGGGAAAACACTGAAGCTTTCTTT. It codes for CASIFPRENTEAFF.

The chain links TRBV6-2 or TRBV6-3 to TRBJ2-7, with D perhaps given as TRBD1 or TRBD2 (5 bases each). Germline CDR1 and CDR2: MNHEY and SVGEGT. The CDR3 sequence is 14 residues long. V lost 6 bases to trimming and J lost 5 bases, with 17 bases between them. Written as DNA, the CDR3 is TGTGCCAGCAGATCGAGGGGAGAAGCCCACGAGCAGTACTTC. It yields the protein CASRSRGEAHEQYF.

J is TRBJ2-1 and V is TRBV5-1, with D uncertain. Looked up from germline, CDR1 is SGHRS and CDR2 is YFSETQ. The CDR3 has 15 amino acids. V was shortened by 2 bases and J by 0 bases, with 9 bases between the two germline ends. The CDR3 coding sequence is TGCGCCAGCAGCTTTAGTGATAACTCCTACAATGAGCAGTTCTTC. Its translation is CASSFSDNSYNEQFF.

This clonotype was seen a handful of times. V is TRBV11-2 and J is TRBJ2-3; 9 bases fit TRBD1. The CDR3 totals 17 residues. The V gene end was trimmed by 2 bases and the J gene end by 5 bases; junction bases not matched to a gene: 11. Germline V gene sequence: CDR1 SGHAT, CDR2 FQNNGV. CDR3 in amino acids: CASSLFWDRDIGDTQYF. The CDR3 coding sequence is TGTGCCAGCAGCTTATTTTGGGACAGGGATATAGGAGATACGCAGTATTTT. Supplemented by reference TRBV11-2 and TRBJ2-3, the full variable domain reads EAGVAQSPRYKIIEKRQSVAFWCNPISGHATLYWYQQILGQGPKLLIQFQNNGVVDDSQLPKDRFSAERLKGVDSTLKIQPAKLEDSAVYLCASSLFWDRDIGDTQYFGPGTRLTVL.

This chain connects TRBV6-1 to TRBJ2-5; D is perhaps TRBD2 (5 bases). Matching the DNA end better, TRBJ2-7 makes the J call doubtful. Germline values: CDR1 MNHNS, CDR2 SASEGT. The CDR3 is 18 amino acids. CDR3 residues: CASSEALGGLSKGYEQYF. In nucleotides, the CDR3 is TGTGCCAGCAGTGAAGCGCTGGGCGGGCTTTCAAAGGGCTACGAGCAGTACTTC.

The CDR3 here is CASSEFGPRGNEQFF. The CDR3 DNA reads as TGTGCCAGCAGTGAATTTGGTCCCAGGGGTAATGAGCAGTTCTTC. The chain links TRBV6-1 to TRBJ2-1; the D gene is possibly TRBD1 (6 bases). Germline V CDR1 and CDR2: MNHNS, SASEGT. V lost 2 bases to trimming and J lost 7 bases, with 15 bases between them. This CDR3 is built from 15 residues.

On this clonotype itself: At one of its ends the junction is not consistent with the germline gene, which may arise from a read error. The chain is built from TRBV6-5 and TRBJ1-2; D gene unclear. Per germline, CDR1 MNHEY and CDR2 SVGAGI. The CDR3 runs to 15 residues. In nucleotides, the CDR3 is TGTGCCTGCAGTTACGGGTTAGGGCCTAACTATGGCTACACCTTC. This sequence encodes CACSYGLGPNYGYTF.

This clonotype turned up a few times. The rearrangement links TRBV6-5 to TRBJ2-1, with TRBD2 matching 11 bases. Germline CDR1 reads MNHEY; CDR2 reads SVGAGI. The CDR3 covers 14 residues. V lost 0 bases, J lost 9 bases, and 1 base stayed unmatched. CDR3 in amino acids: CASSYSLAGAEQFF. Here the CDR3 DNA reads TGTGCCAGCAGTTACTCACTAGCGGGAGCTGAGCAGTTCTTC.

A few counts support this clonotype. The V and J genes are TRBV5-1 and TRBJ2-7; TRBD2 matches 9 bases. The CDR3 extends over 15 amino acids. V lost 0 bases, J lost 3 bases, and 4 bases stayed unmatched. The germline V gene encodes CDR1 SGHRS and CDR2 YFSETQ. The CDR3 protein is CASSLALAGDYEQYF. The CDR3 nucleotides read TGCGCCAGCAGCTTGGCACTAGCGGGCGACTACGAGCAGTACTTC.

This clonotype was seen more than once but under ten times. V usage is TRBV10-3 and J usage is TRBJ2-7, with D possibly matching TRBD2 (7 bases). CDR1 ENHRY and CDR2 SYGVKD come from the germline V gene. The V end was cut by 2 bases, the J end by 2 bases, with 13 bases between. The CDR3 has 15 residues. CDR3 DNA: TGTGCCATCAGTGAGGGGGGGGCCGGGACCTACGAGCAGTACTTC. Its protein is CAISEGGAGTYEQYF.

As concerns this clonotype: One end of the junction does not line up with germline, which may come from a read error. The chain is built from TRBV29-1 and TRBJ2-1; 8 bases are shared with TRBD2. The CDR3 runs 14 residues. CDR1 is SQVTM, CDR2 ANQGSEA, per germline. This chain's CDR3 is CSANSGTTYTEQFF. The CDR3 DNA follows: TGCAGCGCTAATAGCGGGACCACCTACACTGAGCAGTTCTTC.

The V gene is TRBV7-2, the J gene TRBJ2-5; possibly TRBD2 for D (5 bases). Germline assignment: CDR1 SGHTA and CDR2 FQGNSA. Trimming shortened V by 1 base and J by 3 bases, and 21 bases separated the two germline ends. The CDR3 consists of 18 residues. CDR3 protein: CASSLDRVGRALKETQYF. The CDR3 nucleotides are TGTGCCAGCAGCTTAGATAGGGTCGGGCGGGCCCTTAAAGAGACCCAGTACTTC.

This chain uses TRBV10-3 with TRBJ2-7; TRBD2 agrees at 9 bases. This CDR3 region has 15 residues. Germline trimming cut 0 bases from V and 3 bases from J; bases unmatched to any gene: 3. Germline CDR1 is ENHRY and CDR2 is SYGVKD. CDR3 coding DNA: TGTGCCATCAGTGAGTCGGGACTAGCCCACTACGAGCAGTACTTC. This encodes CAISESGLAHYEQYF.

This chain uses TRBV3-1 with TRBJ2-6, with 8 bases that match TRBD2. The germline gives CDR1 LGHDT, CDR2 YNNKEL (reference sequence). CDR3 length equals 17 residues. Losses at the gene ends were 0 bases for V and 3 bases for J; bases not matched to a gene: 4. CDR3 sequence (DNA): TGTGCCAGCAGCCAAGAAGGGCGGGGGGTTGGGGCCAACGTCCTGACTTTC. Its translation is CASSQEGRGVGANVLTF.

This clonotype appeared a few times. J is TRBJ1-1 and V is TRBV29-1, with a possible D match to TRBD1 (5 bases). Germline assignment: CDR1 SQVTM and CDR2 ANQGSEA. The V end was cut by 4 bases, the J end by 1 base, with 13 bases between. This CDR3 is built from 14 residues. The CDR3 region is CSVGGGYPNTEAFF. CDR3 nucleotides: TGCAGCGTTGGGGGCGGGTATCCGAACACTGAAGCTTTCTTT.

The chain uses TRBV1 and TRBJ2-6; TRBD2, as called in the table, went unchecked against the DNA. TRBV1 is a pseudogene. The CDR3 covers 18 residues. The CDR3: CTSSLRGPFISGANVLTF. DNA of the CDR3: TGCACCAGCAGCCTGAGAGGGCCTTTTATCTCTGGGGCCAACGTCCTGACTTTC.